This TCR beta chain derives from a study of blood T cell repertoires in COVID-19. About the study: Spain, Italy and the United States supplied samples that represented acute and convalescent COVID-19. PBMCs, B-cell-depleted T cells, or T cells were the source of the cDNA or gDNA that made up the material.

This CDR3 spans 16 amino acids. In germline, CDR1 is KGHDR, CDR2 SFDVKD. With 3 bases clipped from V and 2 bases from J, the junction kept 6 bases outside the gene matches. Seattle patients were enrolled while actively infected and followed longitudinally. Only in-frame clones appear in the TCRdb table, and some are missing; sequencing was by immunoSEQ multiplex PCR. This sample has over 150,000 clones, with 85% to 90% found just once. Input material: peripheral blood. The receptor was derived from a man in his 60s with COVID-19, enrolled during active disease. J is TRBJ2-1 and V is TRBV24-1, with 7 bases identical to TRBD2. CDR3 loop: CATSDAGLTTYNEQFF. The CDR3 DNA is TGTGCCACCAGTGATGCGGGACTAACCACCTACAATGAGCAGTTCTTC.